The sequence of this T cell receptor (beta chain) was determined in a study of cytomegalovirus exposure and HLA in healthy donors. Whole-study results and caveats: A later analysis showed TCR association rates differing by HLA locus, peaking at DRB1 and lowest at HLA-C.

Comment on this clone: Its target is not known.

At collection, donors were nominally healthy, but unrecorded immune exposures were probable. The PCR contained 60 Vbeta and 13 Jbeta primers. This table comes from immunoSEQ multiplex PCR, and its TCRdb copy is limited to in-frame clones, with some not included. The table shows over 100,000 clones, with around 75% occurring only once. With 1 base removed from V and 2 bases from J, the gap between germline ends came to 14 bases. The CDR3 has 16 residues. CDR1 SGHTA and CDR2 FQGNSA come from the germline V gene. This sequence originates from a woman under 40 in good health and CMV-seronegative. J is TRBJ2-5 and V is TRBV7-2, with a tentative D call TRBD2 (7 bases). Material: PBMCs. CDR3 residues: CASSLVAGASQETQYF. The CDR3 coding sequence is TGTGCCAGCAGCTTAGTTGCGGGGGCCTCACAAGAGACCCAGTACTTC.